Following are 19 T cell receptor beta chains from one sample sequenced in a study of OX40 agonist ivuxolimab in advanced cancers. TCRdb's table, derived via immunoSEQ multiplex PCR, lists solely in-frame clones and lacks some. Of about 73,000 clones listed, 80% to 90% are singletons. This specimen consisted of CD4+ or CD8+ T cells sorted from blood, obtained in a trial of the OX40 agonist ivuxolimab. These receptors were collected from an adult with an advanced solid tumor such as melanoma, head and neck, liver or kidney cancer.

The J gene is TRBJ2-7, the V gene TRBV18; TRBD2 matches 8 bases. The V gene end was trimmed by 3 bases and the J gene end by 2 bases; junction bases not matched to a gene: 9. CDR1 is KGHSH, CDR2 LQKENI, per germline. This CDR3 contains 16 residues. DNA of the CDR3: TGTGCCAGCTCACCTCTACCGGGACTAGGAACCTACGAGCAGTACTTC. Translation gives CASSPLPGLGTYEQYF.

V is TRBV7-9 and J is TRBJ2-3, with 7 bases lining up with TRBD2. Germline V gene lookup returns CDR1 SEHNR and CDR2 FQNEAQ (reference sequence). The CDR3 runs to 14 residues. The trim removed 1 base at V and 8 bases at J, leaving 6 bases unmatched. The CDR3 bases are TGTGCCAGCAGCTTAGTTGGCGGCGGGGGTACGCAGTATTTT. Amino acid sequence: CASSLVGGGGTQYF.

This CDR3 reads CASSSQQGYEQYF. The CDR3 DNA sequence: TGTGCCAGCAGCTCCCAACAGGGCTACGAGCAGTACTTC. V is TRBV13 and J is TRBJ2-7, with D tentatively TRBD1 (6 bases). In germline, CDR1 is PRHDT, CDR2 FYEKMQ (reference sequence). This CDR3 has 13 residues. V shed 4 bases and J shed 3 bases, with 10 bases lying between them.

The V call is TRBV10-3, the J call TRBJ1-2; D is ambiguous. The CDR3 is made up of 13 amino acids. The germline V gene has CDR1 ENHRY and CDR2 SYGVKD. Trimming shortened V by 2 bases and J by 2 bases, and 6 bases separated the two germline ends. The CDR3 region is CAISENPNYGYTF. The CDR3, as DNA: TGTGCCATCAGTGAGAATCCAAACTATGGCTACACCTTC.

V is TRBV6-6 and J is TRBJ2-5; unclear D gene. The CDR3 consists of 11 residues. V lost 6 bases and J 5 bases, leaving 7 bases between the germline ends. Germline loops: CDR1 MNHNY, CDR2 SVGAGI (reference sequence). The DNA of the CDR3 is TGTGCCAGCAGCCCCAGGGAGACCCAGTACTTC. It translates to CASSPRETQYF.

V usage is TRBV5-6 and J usage is TRBJ2-5; no clear D gene. The CDR3 length is 13 residues. V shed 0 bases and J shed 4 bases, with 7 bases lying between them. CDR1 and CDR2 (germline): SGHDT, YYEEEE. CDR3 in amino acids: CASSLEVVETQYF. CDR3 nucleotides: TGTGCCAGCAGCTTGGAGGTAGTAGAGACCCAGTACTTC. The variable domain in full, completed from reference TRBV5-6 and TRBJ2-5, reads DAGVTQSPTHLIKTRGQQVTLRCSPKSGHDTVSWYQQALGQGPQFIFQYYEEEERQRGNFPDRFSGHQFPNYSSELNVNALLLGDSALYLCASSLEVVETQYFGPGTRLLVL.

A few counts support this clone. This same CDR3 is encoded by further DNA sequences in the sample. The chain carries TRBV12-5 and TRBJ2-2; D remains unclear. Germline lookup yields CDR1 LGHNT and CDR2 FRNRAP. Trimming shortened V by 3 bases and J by 2 bases, and 1 base separated the two germline ends. The CDR3 spans 12 residues. CDR3 coding DNA: TGTGCTAGTGGTTTAAACACCGGGGAGCTGTTTTTT. Translating it yields CASGLNTGELFF.

V usage is TRBV11-2 and J usage is TRBJ2-1, with D possibly TRBD2 on 5 matching bases. The CDR3 spans 16 residues. V lost 3 bases, J lost 3 bases, and 15 bases lay in between. Per germline, CDR1 SGHAT and CDR2 FQNNGV. This chain's CDR3 is CASSLLLEMGYNEQFF. The DNA for the CDR3 is TGTGCCAGCAGCTTGTTACTAGAAATGGGCTACAATGAGCAGTTCTTC.

Turning to this clone: Other DNA sequences in this specimen translate into the identical CDR3. This sequence joins TRBV7-6 and TRBJ1-3, with TRBD1 as a possible D gene (5 bases). The CDR3 totals 15 residues. Germline V CDR1 and CDR2: SGHVS, FNYEAQ. V shed 2 bases and J shed 0 bases, with 8 bases lying between them. CDR3 region: CASSLQGSSGNTIYF. Here the CDR3 DNA reads TGTGCCAGCAGCTTACAGGGAAGCTCTGGAAACACCATATATTTT.

The V and J genes are TRBV30 and TRBJ1-5; 7 bases are a match to TRBD1. The CDR3 totals 13 residues. Per the germline V gene, CDR1 is GTSNPN and CDR2 is SVGIG (reference sequence). The CDR3 DNA reads TGTGCAGGGGGGGGACAGTCCAATCAGCCCCAGCATTTT. It translates to CAGGGQSNQPQHF.

The gene calls are TRBV11-3 and TRBJ2-2, with TRBD2 matching over 7 bases. Trimming took 0 bases from V and 4 from J; bases not matched to a gene: 2. The CDR3 length is 15 residues. CDR1 is SGHNT, CDR2 YENEEA, per germline. In DNA, the CDR3 is TGTGCCAGCAGCTTAGAAGGGAGGGCCACCGGGGAGCTGTTTTTT. Its protein is CASSLEGRATGELFF.

The V and J genes are TRBV11-2 and TRBJ2-7; D is ambiguous. The germline V gene encodes CDR1 SGHAT and CDR2 FQNNGV. V was pared by 5 bases and J by 3 bases, with 5 bases between. This CDR3 spans 11 amino acids. The CDR3 coding sequence is TGTGCCAGCAGCCCCTACTACGAGCAGTACTTC. This translates into CASSPYYEQYF.

This rearrangement joins TRBV7-2 to TRBJ2-3; 9 nucleotides line up with TRBD2. Trimming took 2 bases from V and 0 from J; bases not matched to a gene: 9. This CDR3 spans 18 amino acids. Germline CDR1 and CDR2: SGHTA and FQGNSA. The CDR3, as DNA: TGTGCCAGCAGCTTAAGGGCTAGCGGGGTACCCAGCACAGATACGCAGTATTTT. This codes for CASSLRASGVPSTDTQYF.

This chain connects TRBV19 to TRBJ1-1; D is uncertain. V lost 2 bases and J 5 bases, leaving 12 bases between the germline ends. CDR1 is LNHDA and CDR2 is SQIVND in the germline V gene (reference sequence). The CDR3 extends over 14 amino acids. The CDR3 nucleotides are TGTGCCAGTAGTATAATCTCTGTAAGTACTGAAGCTTTCTTT. Encoded protein: CASSIISVSTEAFF.

CDR3 sequence reads: CASNRGLAGGQETQYF. CDR3 sequence (DNA): TGTGCCAGCAACCGGGGACTAGCGGGGGGACAAGAGACCCAGTACTTC. The genes are TRBV5-4 and TRBJ2-5; 15 bases match TRBD2. CDR1 SGHNT and CDR2 YYREEE come from the germline V gene (reference sequence). CDR3 size: 16 residues. V dropped 6 bases and J dropped 2; count of bases not matched to a gene: 5.

Written as DNA, the CDR3 is TGTGCCAGCAGCTTACAGGGTATCGATCAGCCCCAGCATTTT. This sequence encodes CASSLQGIDQPQHF. The V call is TRBV7-2, the J call TRBJ1-5; weak D call: TRBD1 (5 bases). Per germline, CDR1 SGHTA and CDR2 FQGNSA. V was pared by 2 bases and J by 5 bases, with 10 bases between. The CDR3 is made up of 14 amino acids.

The V and J genes are TRBV15 and TRBJ1-5, with TRBD1 matching over 9 bases. This CDR3 has 19 residues. Per the germline V gene, CDR1 is LNHNV and CDR2 is YYDKDF (reference sequence). J lost 2 bases, V lost 1 base, and 12 bases had no gene match. This chain's CDR3 is CATSRAKIRTGVGNQPQHF. CDR3 coding DNA: TGTGCCACCAGCAGAGCGAAGATAAGGACAGGGGTAGGCAATCAGCCCCAGCATTTT.

The chain recombines TRBV29-1 with TRBJ1-4; TRBD1 might be the D (5 bases). The CDR3 length is 13 residues. From germline, CDR1 is SQVTM and CDR2 ANQGSEA. V shed 7 bases and J shed 7 bases, with 16 bases lying between them. CDR3 in DNA: TGCAGCGCGGGACGGGGGGGAAGTGAAAAACTGTTTTTT. Its protein product is CSAGRGGSEKLFF.

The genes are TRBV7-3 and TRBJ2-7; D call uncertain. V was cut by 1 base and J by 4 bases, with 11 bases left in between. This CDR3 region has 14 residues. Germline CDR1 and CDR2: SGHTA and FQGTGA. CDR3 in amino acids: CASSLMAASYEQYF. The DNA for the CDR3 is TGTGCCAGCAGCTTAATGGCGGCTTCTTACGAGCAGTACTTC.